The 31 T cell receptor beta chains in this list originate from one sample, sequenced in a study of T cell repertoires in cytomegalovirus infection. What these receptors recognize is not known. Via MiXCR, TCRdb re-called the reads, giving one row per CDR3 protein. Among about 920,000 distinct CDR3 sequences, under 40% were seen once, and the ten largest hold 13%. The specimen was cultured CD8+ T cells from PBMCs, collected from culture after CMV antigen stimulation. The receptors were sampled from a human donor in good health (CMV status not recorded). Some clones in this sample may be carry-over from other donors' samples.

This clonotype was counted at least ten times. The chain joins TRBV7-9 to TRBJ1-2, with D possibly matching TRBD1 (5 bases). Looked up from germline, CDR1 is SEHNR and CDR2 is FQNEAQ (reference sequence). This CDR3 has 16 residues. Deletions cut 4 bases from V and 7 bases from J, with 22 bases between. The CDR3 region is CASSSAGIWGLSGYTF. The CDR3 region has the DNA TGTGCCAGCAGCTCCGCAGGGATCTGGGGTTTGAGTGGCTACACCTTC.

The J gene is TRBJ1-2, the V gene TRBV25-1, with a weak D call TRBD1 (6 bases). In germline, CDR1 is MGHDK, CDR2 SYGVNS. V was pared by 6 bases and J by 8 bases, with 19 bases between. The CDR3 is 14 residues long. In DNA, the CDR3 is TGTGCCAGCAGCACCCAAAGGGGGGCGCGGGGCTACACCTTC. This sequence encodes CASSTQRGARGYTF.

This clonotype showed up just a few times. The chain combines TRBV27 with TRBJ2-1, with a tentative D call TRBD1 (5 bases). With 5 bases removed from V and 0 bases from J, the gap between germline ends came to 11 bases. The CDR3 has 15 residues. The V gene's germline CDR1 is MNHEY and CDR2 SMNVEV (reference sequence). CDR3 DNA: TGTGCCAGCAGTAAGAAGGGGTTCTCCTACAATGAGCAGTTCTTC. It is translated as CASSKKGFSYNEQFF.

This clonotype was observed a few times. The chain couples TRBV2 to TRBJ2-1; no clear D. CDR3 size: 14 residues. V lost 0 bases, J lost 4 bases, and 7 bases lay in between. CDR1 is SNHLY and CDR2 is FYNNEI in the germline V gene. The CDR3 nucleotides are TGTGCCAGCAGTGAAGCGCCAGGTTACAATGAGCAGTTCTTC. Translated, it gives CASSEAPGYNEQFF.

In its sample, this clonotype was seen once. The V and J genes are TRBV29-1 and TRBJ2-2; no reliable D call. This CDR3 contains 13 residues. CDR1 and CDR2 from the germline V gene are SQVTM and ANQGSEA. V lost 4 bases and J 1 base, leaving 7 bases between the germline ends. The CDR3 here is CSVVVRNTGELFF. In nucleotides, the CDR3 is TGCAGCGTTGTTGTACGGAACACCGGGGAGCTGTTTTTT.

This clonotype was found many times. The V gene is TRBV7-2, the J gene TRBJ2-3, with D unclear. Germline V lookup: CDR1 SGHTA, CDR2 FQGNSA. This CDR3 contains 15 residues. Trimming stripped 5 bases from V and 6 bases from J, with 18 bases between. Here the CDR3 DNA reads TGTGCCAGCAGCGATCAAACCGGTACCGCGGATACGCAGTATTTT. Amino acids: CASSDQTGTADTQYF.

This clonotype turned up a few times. V is TRBV7-9 and J is TRBJ2-3; unclear D gene. V was shortened by 11 bases and J by 0 bases, with 6 bases between the two germline ends. Germline V CDR1 and CDR2: SEHNR, FQNEAQ (reference sequence). The length of the CDR3 is 11 residues. The CDR3 reads CAGESTDTQYF. The CDR3 nucleotides are TGTGCCGGTGAAAGCACAGATACGCAGTATTTT.

This clonotype was found a few times. CDR3: CSAPAPDRFLLNGYTF. Here the CDR3 DNA reads TGCAGTGCCCCAGCTCCGGACAGGTTCCTCCTAAACGGCTACACCTTC. The chain couples TRBV20-1 to TRBJ1-2; 7 bases match TRBD1. With V trimmed by 6 bases and J by 8 bases, 21 bases remained unmatched. The germline CDR1 and CDR2 sequences are DFQATT and SNEGSKA (reference sequence). The length of the CDR3 is 16 residues.

This chain links TRBV27 with TRBJ2-3; perhaps TRBD2 as D (6 bases). The CDR3 loop spans 11 amino acids. Germline CDR1 is MNHEY and CDR2 is SMNVEV (reference sequence). Trimming pared 6 bases from V and 11 bases from J, leaving 12 bases between. CDR3 sequence: CASSSRDGQYF. CDR3 bases: TGTGCCAGCAGCTCGCGGGACGGGCAGTATTTT.

There are a few counts of this clonotype. This chain links TRBV7-9 with TRBJ1-1; a weak D match, TRBD1 (6 bases). Per germline, CDR1 SEHNR and CDR2 FQNEAQ (reference sequence). The CDR3 runs 15 residues. V was clipped by 5 bases and J by 7 bases, with 20 bases between them. CDR3 protein: CASSHRGPPNLEAFF. CDR3 DNA: TGTGCCAGCAGCCACCGGGGGCCTCCGAACCTTGAAGCTTTCTTT.

The chain joins TRBV6-1 to TRBJ1-2, with 8 bases matching TRBD1. V lost 6 bases and J lost 4; bases outside the gene matches: 7. The germline gives CDR1 MNHNS, CDR2 SASEGT. The CDR3 contains 14 residues. The DNA of the CDR3 is TGTGCCAGCAGGCCCGAGGACAGGGTCTATGGCTACACCTTC. Translating it yields CASRPEDRVYGYTF.

The table lists this clonotype with a few counts. J is TRBJ1-6 and V is TRBV28, with D perhaps matching TRBD1 (5 bases). CDR3 length: 17 amino acids. Per germline, CDR1 MDHEN and CDR2 SYDVKM. Trimming took off 5 bases at V and 5 bases at J, with 19 bases between the two ends. CDR3 amino acids: CASSLRQRERNNSPLHF. The CDR3 coding sequence is TGTGCCAGCAGTCTGCGACAGAGGGAGAGAAATAATTCACCCCTCCACTTT.

There are a few counts of this clonotype. CDR3 sequence: CASSAAGGYTEAFF. In DNA form, the CDR3 reads TGTGCCAGCAGCGCGGCAGGGGGGTACACTGAAGCTTTCTTT. J is TRBJ1-1 and V is TRBV7-6; the match to TRBD1 covers 7 bases. The CDR3 runs 14 residues. The V gene end was trimmed by 5 bases and the J gene end by 3 bases; junction bases not matched to a gene: 6. CDR1 SGHVS and CDR2 FNYEAQ come from the germline V gene. Complete variable domain (other parts from reference TRBV7-6 and TRBJ1-1): GAGVSQSPRYKVTKRGQDVALRCDPISGHVSLYWYRQALGQGPEFLTYFNYEAQQDKSGLPNDRFSAERPEGSISTLTIQRTEQRDSAMYRCASSAAGGYTEAFFGQGTRLTVV.

The genes are TRBV6-2 or TRBV6-3 and TRBJ2-7; tentative D call: TRBD1 (6 bases). The CDR3 covers 14 residues. With 5 bases removed from V and 3 bases from J, the gap between germline ends came to 14 bases. Germline V gene data show CDR1 as MNHEY and CDR2 as SVGEGT. The CDR3 spells CASSKDSRSYEQYV. CDR3 nucleotide sequence: TGTGCCAGCAGTAAGGACAGCCGAAGCTACGAGCAGTACGTC.

The rearrangement links TRBV7-9 to TRBJ1-2; D is unresolved. CDR3 size: 13 residues. V lost 1 base and J lost 8, with 11 bases in between. The V gene's germline CDR1 is SEHNR and CDR2 FQNEAQ (reference sequence). The CDR3 loop is CASSLVIGNGYTF. CDR3 sequence (DNA): TGTGCCAGCAGCTTAGTAATAGGGAACGGCTACACCTTC.

The chain has TRBV4-2 and TRBJ1-2; the D is unclear. The germline V gene has CDR1 LGHNA and CDR2 YNFKEQ. CDR3 length equals 11 residues. Between the trimmed V and J ends, which lost 7 bases and 8 bases, there was a span of 11 bases. CDR3 sequence (DNA): TGTGCCAGCACAGGAGACAACGGCTACACCTTC. This encodes CASTGDNGYTF.

This clonotype was seen only a few times. The V and J genes are TRBV7-4 and TRBJ2-5, with 7 bases identical to TRBD1. The CDR3 covers 14 residues. From germline, CDR1 is SGHVT and CDR2 SQSDAQ. Germline trimming cut 1 base from V and 7 bases from J; bases unmatched to any gene: 6. The CDR3 loop is CASSLVGGEGTQYF. The CDR3 DNA sequence: TGTGCCAGCAGCTTAGTAGGGGGCGAGGGGACCCAGTACTTC.

This clonotype was seen ten or more times. The chain combines TRBV12-3 or TRBV12-4 with TRBJ2-1, with no clear D. Trimming took off 2 bases at V and 0 bases at J, with 23 bases between the two ends. The CDR3 spans 20 residues. In nucleotides, the CDR3 is TGTGCCAGCAGTTTAACTCTCGGCAGGCCCTCAAAGAGCTCCTACAATGAGCAGTTCTTC. It yields the protein CASSLTLGRPSKSSYNEQFF.

Notes on this clonotype: This may come from a read error, since a much larger clone is one base off. The CDR3 end shows no conserved phenylalanine or tryptophan, and so a read error is likely. The chain carries TRBV12-3 or TRBV12-4 and TRBJ1-2, with D perhaps matching TRBD1 (6 bases). Between the trimmed V and J ends, which lost 3 bases and 7 bases, there was a span of 9 bases. The CDR3 has 12 amino acids. CDR3 sequence reads: CASSLGQRGYTS. Written as DNA, the CDR3 is TGTGCCAGCAGTTTGGGACAACGTGGCTACACCTCC.

This clonotype was seen only a few times. The chain is built from TRBV7-6 and TRBJ2-5; the match to TRBD1 covers 8 bases. Germline assignment: CDR1 SGHVS and CDR2 FNYEAQ. The ends lost 5 bases at V and 2 bases at J; junction bases unmatched: 7. The CDR3 totals 15 residues. CDR3 in DNA: TGTGCCAGCAGCGACAGGGGACAAACTCAAGAGACCCAGTACTTC. Protein sequence: CASSDRGQTQETQYF.

This rearrangement joins TRBV12-3 or TRBV12-4 to TRBJ2-5; no clear D. This CDR3 is 16 amino acids long. V dropped 7 bases and J dropped 5 bases, with 23 bases sitting between them. Here the CDR3 DNA reads TGTGCCAGCACCTTTCGCCTCCGAGGCGTTAATGAGACCCAGTACTTC. Translating it yields CASTFRLRGVNETQYF.

The chain employs TRBV12-3 or TRBV12-4 and TRBJ1-2; 7 bases fit TRBD1. CDR3 length: 16 amino acids. J was trimmed by 4 bases and V by 3 bases; bases with no gene match: 11. The CDR3 here is CASSFGQGGTPYGYTF. The CDR3 coding sequence is TGTGCCAGCAGTTTTGGGCAGGGGGGCACCCCCTATGGCTACACCTTC.

The chain recombines TRBV7-6 with TRBJ2-7; 10 bases map to TRBD1. The CDR3 loop spans 14 amino acids. V shed 3 bases and J 7 bases; nucleotides not matched to a gene: 6. Germline CDR1 and CDR2: SGHVS and FNYEAQ. Here the CDR3 reads CASSLDGQGGEQYF. DNA of the CDR3: TGTGCCAGCAGCTTGGATGGACAGGGGGGAGAGCAGTACTTC.

This clonotype was recorded a few times. The chain uses TRBV7-9 and TRBJ2-1; D is ambiguous. This CDR3 is built from 15 residues. Germline V gene sequence: CDR1 SEHNR, CDR2 FQNEAQ (reference sequence). Trimming took off 3 bases at V and 6 bases at J, with 15 bases between the two ends. The CDR3 here is CASSFHGTPANEQFF. As DNA, the CDR3 is TGTGCCAGCAGCTTCCACGGAACCCCGGCCAATGAGCAGTTCTTC.

This sequence joins TRBV7-9 and TRBJ1-5; D is possibly TRBD1 (6 bases). CDR1 and CDR2 (germline): SEHNR, FQNEAQ (reference sequence). The germline V and J ends were trimmed by 5 bases and 5 bases, with 10 bases remaining between them. The CDR3 has 13 residues. CDR3 sequence (DNA): TGTGCCAGCAGCCCCGGACAGTATCAGCCCCAGCATTTT. As protein: CASSPGQYQPQHF.

The genes are TRBV19 and TRBJ2-1, with no clear D. Looked up from germline, CDR1 is LNHDA and CDR2 is SQIVND (reference sequence). The CDR3 sequence is 14 residues long. The ends were cut back, 3 bases at V and 6 bases at J, with 12 bases in the middle. The CDR3 protein is CASSIPGGINEQFF. The CDR3 DNA is TGTGCCAGTAGTATCCCAGGCGGCATCAATGAGCAGTTCTTC.

This chain links TRBV6-5 with TRBJ2-3, with a weak D call TRBD2 (7 bases). The CDR3 is 16 residues long. Germline loops: CDR1 MNHEY, CDR2 SVGAGI. The germline V and J ends were trimmed by 2 bases and 2 bases, with 14 bases remaining between them. The CDR3 nucleotides read TGTGCCAGCAGTTACGCACGAGGGGGGGACACAGATACGCAGTATTTT. Amino acid sequence: CASSYARGGDTDTQYF.

The V and J genes are TRBV12-3 or TRBV12-4 and TRBJ1-4; a possible D gene is TRBD1 (6 bases). The CDR3 loop spans 13 amino acids. V gave up 3 bases and J gave up 11 bases, with 13 bases separating them. CDR3 protein: CASSFQGHLKLFF. The CDR3 bases are TGTGCCAGCAGTTTCCAGGGGCACCTTAAACTGTTTTTT.

The sample holds a few counts of this clonotype. V gene TRBV7-9 combines with J gene TRBJ2-5; 8 nucleotides match TRBD1. V was pared by 5 bases and J by 5 bases, with 7 bases of the junction left unmatched. Germline CDR1 SEHNR, CDR2 FQNEAQ (reference sequence). This CDR3 has 14 residues. CDR3 nucleotide sequence: TGTGCCAGCAGCCCCCAGGGGGCACGTGAGACCCAGTACTTC. Residues: CASSPQGARETQYF.

This clonotype was picked up a small number of times. The chain links TRBV7-6 to TRBJ1-3, with D possibly matching TRBD1 (5 bases). This CDR3 region has 13 residues. Looked up from germline, CDR1 is SGHVS and CDR2 is FNYEAQ. V gave up 8 bases and J gave up 4 bases, with 12 bases separating them. CDR3 DNA: TGTGCCAGCGGCAGGGATGAGGGAAACACCATATATTTT. Amino acid sequence: CASGRDEGNTIYF.

This clonotype was detected a few times. Possible read error: a much larger clone is one base away. The J gene is TRBJ1-6, the V gene TRBV9, with 8 bases that match TRBD1. Trimming took 0 bases from V and 7 from J; bases not matched to a gene: 0. CDR1 SGDLS and CDR2 YYNGEE come from the germline V gene. The CDR3 has 14 residues. This CDR3 is CASSVDRGNSPLHF. The CDR3 DNA is TGTGCCAGCAGCGTAGACAGGGGGAATTCACCCCTCCACTTT.